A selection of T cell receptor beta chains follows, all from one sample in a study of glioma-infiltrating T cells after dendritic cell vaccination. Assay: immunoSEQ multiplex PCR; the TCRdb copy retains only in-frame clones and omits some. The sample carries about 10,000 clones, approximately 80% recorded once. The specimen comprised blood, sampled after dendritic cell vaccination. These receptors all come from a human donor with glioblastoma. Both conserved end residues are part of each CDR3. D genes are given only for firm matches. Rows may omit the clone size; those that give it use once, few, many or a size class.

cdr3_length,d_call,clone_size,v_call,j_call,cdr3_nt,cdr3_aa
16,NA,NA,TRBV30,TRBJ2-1,TGTGCCTGGACCTTCTGGGTTTTTGGAAATACGGGTGAGCAGTTCTTC,CAWTFWVFGNTGEQFF
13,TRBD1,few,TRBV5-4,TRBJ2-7,TGTGCCAGCAGCTCGGGACAGGGGTACGAGCAGTACTTC,CASSSGQGYEQYF
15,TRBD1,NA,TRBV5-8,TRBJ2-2,TGTGCCAGCAGCTTCCAGGGGGCCTACACCGGGGAGCTGTTTTTT,CASSFQGAYTGELFF
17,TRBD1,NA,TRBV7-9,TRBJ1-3,TGTGCCAGCAGCCCTAACTTCAGGGGGCGCTCAGAAAACACCATATATTTT,CASSPNFRGRSENTIYF
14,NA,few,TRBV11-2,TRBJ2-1,TGTGCCAGCAGCTCCAGTCAGAGAGGCAATGAGCAGTTCTTC,CASSSSQRGNEQFF
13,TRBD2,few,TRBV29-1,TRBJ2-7,TGCAGCGTTGAGTCTAGCGGGTTTTACGAGCAGTACTTC,CSVESSGFYEQYF
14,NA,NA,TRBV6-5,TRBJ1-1,TGTGCCAGCACCCGGGGGGCGCAAGGCACTGAAGCTTTCTTT,CASTRGAQGTEAFF
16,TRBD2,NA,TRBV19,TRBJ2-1,TGTGCCAGTAGCCGATCTCGGGAGGCCCCCTACAATGAGCAGTTCTTC,CASSRSREAPYNEQFF
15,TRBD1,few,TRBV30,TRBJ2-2,TGTGCCTGGAATGTCAGGGGGCTGGTCACCGGGGAGCTGTTTTTT,CAWNVRGLVTGELFF
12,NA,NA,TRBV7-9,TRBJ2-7,TGTGCCAGCAGCTCATTCCAGGGCGAGCAGTACTTC,CASSSFQGEQYF
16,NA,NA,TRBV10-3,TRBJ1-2,TGTGCCATCACCAAAACGCCAAAGGCAGGGGAGTATGGCTACACCTTC,CAITKTPKAGEYGYTF
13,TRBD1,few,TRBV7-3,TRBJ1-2,TGTGCCAGCAGCCAAGGACAGGGTGTCGGCTACACCTTC,CASSQGQGVGYTF
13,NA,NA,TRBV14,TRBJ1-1,TGTGCCAGCAGCCAACGCCAGGTAACAGAAGCTTTCTTT,CASSQRQVTEAFF
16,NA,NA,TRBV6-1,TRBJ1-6,TGTGCCAGCAGTGAATTTGCGGGAGTGGGCAATTCACCCCTCCACTTT,CASSEFAGVGNSPLHF
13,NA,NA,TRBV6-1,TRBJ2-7,TGTGCCAGCAGTGGGCGGCGGAGTTACGAGCAGTACTTC,CASSGRRSYEQYF
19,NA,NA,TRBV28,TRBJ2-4,TGTGCCAGCAGTTCCCCTATGTTCCTTGTCGGGTCCAGGGGAAACATTCAGTACTTC,CASSSPMFLVGSRGNIQYF
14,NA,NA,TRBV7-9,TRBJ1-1,TGTGCCAGCAGCTTAGTTTGGGGGCTTGGTGAAGCTTTCTTT,CASSLVWGLGEAFF
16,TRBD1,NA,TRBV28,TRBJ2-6,TGTGCCAGCAGTCCGACAGGGTTCTCTGGGGCCAACGTCCTGACTTTC,CASSPTGFSGANVLTF
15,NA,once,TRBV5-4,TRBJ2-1,TGTGCCAGCAGTTTAGGGGGGGGCTCCTACAATGAGCAGTTCTTC,CASSLGGGSYNEQFF
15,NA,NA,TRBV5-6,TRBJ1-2,TGTGCCAGCAGCTTGGACCCTCGGGAGCCGAATGGCTACACCTTC,CASSLDPREPNGYTF
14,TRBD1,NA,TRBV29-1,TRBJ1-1,TGCAGCGTTGACCCGGGACAGGGGAACACTGAAGCTTTCTTT,CSVDPGQGNTEAFF
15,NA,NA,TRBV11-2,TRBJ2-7,TGTGCCAGCAGCCTTCATACGGGACTCGGCTACGAGCAGTACTTC,CASSLHTGLGYEQYF
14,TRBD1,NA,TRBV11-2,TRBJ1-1,TGTGCCAGCAGACTTACAGGGGGTGGGACTGAAGCTTTCTTT,CASRLTGGGTEAFF
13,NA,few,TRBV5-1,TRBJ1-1,TGCGCCAGCAGCTCCATGGGGGCCGCTGAAGCTTTCTTT,CASSSMGAAEAFF
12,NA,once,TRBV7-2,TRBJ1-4,TGTGCCAGCAGCTTAATCAGTTCGAAACTGTTTTTT,CASSLISSKLFF
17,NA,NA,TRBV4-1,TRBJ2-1,TGCGCCAGCAGCCAAGAGACAAACGGCGCAGGGGTGGATGAGCAGTTCTTC,CASSQETNGAGVDEQFF
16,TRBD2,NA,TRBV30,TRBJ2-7,TGTGCCTGGACGGGACTAGCGGGAGGGCCGGGCTACGAGCAGTACTTC,CAWTGLAGGPGYEQYF
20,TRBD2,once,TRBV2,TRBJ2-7,TGTGCCAGCAGTACTAATGACGGACGGACTAGCGGGAGTGTTACCTACGAGCAGTACTTC,CASSTNDGRTSGSVTYEQYF
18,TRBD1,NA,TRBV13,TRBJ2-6,TGTGCCAGCAGCGGGGGACAGGGGGCTCCCTCTGGGGCCAACGTCCTGACTTTC,CASSGGQGAPSGANVLTF
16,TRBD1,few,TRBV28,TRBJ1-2,TGTGCCAGCAGTTTGGGGGGAACAGGGGGCCTTTATGGCTACACCTTC,CASSLGGTGGLYGYTF
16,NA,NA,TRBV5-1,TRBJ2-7,TGCGCCAGCAGCTTGGCGAGGCGGAACACACCCTACGAGCAGTACTTC,CASSLARRNTPYEQYF
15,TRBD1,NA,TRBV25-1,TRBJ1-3,TGTGCCAGCAGCCCACAGGGGGCTGGTGGAAACACCATATATTTT,CASSPQGAGGNTIYF
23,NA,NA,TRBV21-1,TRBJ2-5,TGTGCCAGCAGCAAAGGCTACCACAAGACAGGGGGCGCGTGTTTTGACCCCGGGGAGACCCAGTACTTC,CASSKGYHKTGGACFDPGETQYF
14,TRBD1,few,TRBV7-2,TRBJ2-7,TGTGCCAGCAGCCGACAGGGGGCCTCGAACGAGCAGTACTTC,CASSRQGASNEQYF
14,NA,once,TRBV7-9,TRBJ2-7,TGTGCCAGCACCCAAACAGGGTGGGACCACGAGCAGTACTTC,CASTQTGWDHEQYF
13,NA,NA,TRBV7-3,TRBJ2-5,TGTGCCAGCAGCTTGAGGACTGGAGAGACCCAGTACTTC,CASSLRTGETQYF
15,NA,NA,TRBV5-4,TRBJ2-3,TGTGCCAGCAGCATCGGTAGCGCGTACACAGATACGCAGTATTTT,CASSIGSAYTDTQYF
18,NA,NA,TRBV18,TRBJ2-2,TGTGCCAGCTCACCACCGCTGGAGCGGGCGATAGGCACCGGGGAGCTGTTTTTT,CASSPPLERAIGTGELFF
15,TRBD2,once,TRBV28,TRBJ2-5,TGTGCCAGCAGTTTAATACGGGGGGGTAAAGAGACCCAGTACTTC,CASSLIRGGKETQYF
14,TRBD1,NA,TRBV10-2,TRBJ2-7,TGCGCCAGCAGACCAACACAGGGGGACTACGAGCAGTACTTC,CASRPTQGDYEQYF
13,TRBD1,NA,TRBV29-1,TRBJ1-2,TGCAGCGTTGAGGACAGGATTGACTATGGCTACACCTTC,CSVEDRIDYGYTF
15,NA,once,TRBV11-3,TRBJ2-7,TGTGCCAGCAGCCAATCAAGGTTACAGGGTTACGAGCAGTACTTC,CASSQSRLQGYEQYF
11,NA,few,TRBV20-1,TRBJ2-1,TGCAGTGCTAGTTCCGGGACTTTGCAGTTCTTC,CSASSGTLQFF
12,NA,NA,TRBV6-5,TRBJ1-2,TGTGCCAGCATATCGTCCGTCTATGGCTACACCTTC,CASISSVYGYTF
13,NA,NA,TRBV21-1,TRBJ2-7,TGTGCCAAGGGACTAGCGGAGTCCTACGAGCAGTACTTC,CAKGLAESYEQYF
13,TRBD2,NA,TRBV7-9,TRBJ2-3,TGTGCCGGGGATAGCGGGATGACAGATACGCAGTATTTT,CAGDSGMTDTQYF
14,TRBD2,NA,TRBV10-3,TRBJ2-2,TGTGCCATCAGTTTAGCGGGAGGTACCGGGGAGCTGTTTTTT,CAISLAGGTGELFF
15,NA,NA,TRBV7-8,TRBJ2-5,TGTGCCAGCAGCTTAGGGTTGGCAGTTCAAGAGACCCAGTACTTC,CASSLGLAVQETQYF
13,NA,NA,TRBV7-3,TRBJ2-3,TGTGCCAGCAGCCCTGGCTCGTCAGATACGCAGTATTTT,CASSPGSSDTQYF
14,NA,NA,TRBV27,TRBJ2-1,TGTGCCAGTTGGACATGGCCTACAAACAATGAGCAGTTCTTC,CASWTWPTNNEQFF
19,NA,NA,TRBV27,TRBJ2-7,TGTGCCAGCAGTTTGTTGGCCACCGGTGGGCAGGGGATTACCTACGAGCAGTACTTC,CASSLLATGGQGITYEQYF
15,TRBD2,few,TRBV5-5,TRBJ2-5,TGTGCCAGCAGCTTGCTAGCGGGAGGGCGGGAGACCCAGTACTTC,CASSLLAGGRETQYF
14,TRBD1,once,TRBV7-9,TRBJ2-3,TGTGCCAGCACCCGACAGGGTAGCACAGATACGCAGTATTTT,CASTRQGSTDTQYF